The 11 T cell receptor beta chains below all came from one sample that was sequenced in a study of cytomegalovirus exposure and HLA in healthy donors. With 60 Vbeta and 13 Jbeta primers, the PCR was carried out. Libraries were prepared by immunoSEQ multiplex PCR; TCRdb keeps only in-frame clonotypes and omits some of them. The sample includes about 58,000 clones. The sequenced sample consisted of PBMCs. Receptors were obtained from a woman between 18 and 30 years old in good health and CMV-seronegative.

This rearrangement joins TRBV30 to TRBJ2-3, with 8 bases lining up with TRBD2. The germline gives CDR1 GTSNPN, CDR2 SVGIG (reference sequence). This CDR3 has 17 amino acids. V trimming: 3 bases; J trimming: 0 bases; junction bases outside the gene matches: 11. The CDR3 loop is CAWSLAGGWASTDTQYF. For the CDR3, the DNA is TGTGCCTGGAGCCTAGCGGGTGGGTGGGCTAGCACAGATACGCAGTATTTT.

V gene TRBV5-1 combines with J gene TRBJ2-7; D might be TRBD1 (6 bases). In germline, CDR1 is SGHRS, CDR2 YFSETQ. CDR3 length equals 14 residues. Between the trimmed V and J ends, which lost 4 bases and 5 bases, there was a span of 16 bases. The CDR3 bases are TGCGCCAGCAGCGGAAAGACAGGCTTCCACGAGCAGTACTTC. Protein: CASSGKTGFHEQYF.

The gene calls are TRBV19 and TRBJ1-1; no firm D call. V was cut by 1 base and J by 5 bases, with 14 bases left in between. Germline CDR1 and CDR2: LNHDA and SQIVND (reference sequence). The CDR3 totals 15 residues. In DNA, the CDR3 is TGTGCCAGTAGTATAGGGTCCCTCAGGAAAACTGAAGCTTTCTTT. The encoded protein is CASSIGSLRKTEAFF.

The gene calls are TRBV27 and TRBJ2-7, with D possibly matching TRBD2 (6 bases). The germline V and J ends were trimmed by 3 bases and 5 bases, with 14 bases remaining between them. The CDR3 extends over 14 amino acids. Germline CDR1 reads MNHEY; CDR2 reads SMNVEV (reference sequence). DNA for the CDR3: TGTGCCAGCAGTTTGAGTAGGAGGGTCCACGAGCAGTACTTC. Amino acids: CASSLSRRVHEQYF.

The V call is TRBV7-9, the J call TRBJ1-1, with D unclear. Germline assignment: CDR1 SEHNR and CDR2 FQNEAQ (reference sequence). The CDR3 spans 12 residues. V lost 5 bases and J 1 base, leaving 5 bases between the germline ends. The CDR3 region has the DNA TGTGCCAGCAGCCGAGAGAACACTGAAGCTTTCTTT. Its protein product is CASSRENTEAFF.

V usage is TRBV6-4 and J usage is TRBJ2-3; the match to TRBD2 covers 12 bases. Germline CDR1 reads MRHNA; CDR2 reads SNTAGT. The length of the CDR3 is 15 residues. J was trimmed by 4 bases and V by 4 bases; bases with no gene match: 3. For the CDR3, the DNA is TGTGCCAGCAGTGCTAGCGGGGGGGCGGCAGATACGCAGTATTTT. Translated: CASSASGGAADTQYF.

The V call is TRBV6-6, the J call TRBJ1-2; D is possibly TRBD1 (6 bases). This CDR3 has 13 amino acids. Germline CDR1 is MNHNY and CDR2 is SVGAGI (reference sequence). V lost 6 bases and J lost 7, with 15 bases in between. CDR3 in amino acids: CASRATGSIGYTF. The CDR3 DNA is TGTGCCAGCAGAGCAACAGGGTCTATTGGCTACACCTTC.

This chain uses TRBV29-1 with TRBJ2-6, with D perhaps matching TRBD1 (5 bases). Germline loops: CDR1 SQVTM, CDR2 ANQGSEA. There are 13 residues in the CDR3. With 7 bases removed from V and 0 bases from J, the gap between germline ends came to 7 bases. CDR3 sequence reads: CSARVSGANVLTF. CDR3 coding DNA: TGCAGCGCCAGGGTCTCTGGGGCCAACGTCCTGACTTTC.

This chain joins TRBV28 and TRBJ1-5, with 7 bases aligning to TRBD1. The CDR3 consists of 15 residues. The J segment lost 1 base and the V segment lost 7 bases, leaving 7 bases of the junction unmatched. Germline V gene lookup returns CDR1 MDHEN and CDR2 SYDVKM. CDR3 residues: CASTTGVWSNQPQHF. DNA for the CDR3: TGTGCCAGCACTACAGGGGTTTGGAGCAATCAGCCCCAGCATTTT.

In DNA form, the CDR3 reads TGTGCCAGCAGCTTAGGAGCTGTATACTATGGCTACACCTTC. Translated, it gives CASSLGAVYYGYTF. This sequence joins TRBV7-9 and TRBJ1-2, with no clear D. This CDR3 is built from 14 residues. V lost 1 base, J lost 3 bases, and 9 bases lay in between. Germline CDR1 and CDR2: SEHNR and FQNEAQ (reference sequence).

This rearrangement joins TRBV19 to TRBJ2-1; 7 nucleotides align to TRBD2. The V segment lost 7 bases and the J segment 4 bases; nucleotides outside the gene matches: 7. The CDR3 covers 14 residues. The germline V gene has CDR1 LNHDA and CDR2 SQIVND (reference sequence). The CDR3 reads CASNPSGAYNEQFF. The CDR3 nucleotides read TGTGCCAGTAACCCTAGCGGAGCTTACAATGAGCAGTTCTTC.